What follows describes a single TCR beta chain. Participants spanned ages about 18 to 90 years and resided in about 25 US areas. Categorization into cohorts depended on clinical history that participants reported. This specimen belongs to a study of blood T cell repertoires in COVID-19. About the study: The cDNA or gDNA used as material had been derived from T cells, B-cell-depleted T cells, or PBMCs.

Authors' methods: Counts of nucleated cells, estimated from reference gene primer amplification, were obtained. TCRdb keeps only in-frame clones here, not all; method: immunoSEQ multiplex PCR. That table furnishes V, J and clone size, whereas the DNA furnished D and trimming. The sample lists roughly 190,000 clones; about 88% were seen once. The specimen was PBMCs or T cells enriched from blood (not recorded which). The TCR originated in a young woman who had recovered from COVID-19.

The CDR3 loop reads CASSADKDRGGSPLHF. CDR3 sequence (DNA): TGTGCCAGCAGCGCCGATAAGGACAGGGGAGGATCACCCCTCCACTTT. The genes are TRBV7-8 and TRBJ1-6, with TRBD1 matching over 9 bases. The length of the CDR3 is 16 residues. Germline V lookup: CDR1 SGHVS, CDR2 FQNEAQ. After removal of 5 bases from V and 10 bases from J, the junction contained 12 bases not matched to a gene.